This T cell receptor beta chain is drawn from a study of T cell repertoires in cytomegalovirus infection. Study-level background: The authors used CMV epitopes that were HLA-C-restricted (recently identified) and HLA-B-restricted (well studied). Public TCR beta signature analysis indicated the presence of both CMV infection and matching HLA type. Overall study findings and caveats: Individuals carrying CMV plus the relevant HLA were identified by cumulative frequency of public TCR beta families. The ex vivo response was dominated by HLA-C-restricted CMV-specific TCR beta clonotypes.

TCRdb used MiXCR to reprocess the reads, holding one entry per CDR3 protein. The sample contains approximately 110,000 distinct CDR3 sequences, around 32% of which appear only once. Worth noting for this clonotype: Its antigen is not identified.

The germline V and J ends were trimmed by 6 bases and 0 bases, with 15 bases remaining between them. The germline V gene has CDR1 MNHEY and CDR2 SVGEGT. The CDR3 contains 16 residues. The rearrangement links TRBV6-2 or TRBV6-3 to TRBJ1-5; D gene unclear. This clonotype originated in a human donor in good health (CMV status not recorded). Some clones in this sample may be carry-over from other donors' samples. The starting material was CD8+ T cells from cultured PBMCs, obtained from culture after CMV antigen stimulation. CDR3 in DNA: TGTGCCAGCAGCCCGCGGGGTGTCAGTAGCAATCAGCCCCAGCATTTT. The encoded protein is CASSPRGVSSNQPQHF.